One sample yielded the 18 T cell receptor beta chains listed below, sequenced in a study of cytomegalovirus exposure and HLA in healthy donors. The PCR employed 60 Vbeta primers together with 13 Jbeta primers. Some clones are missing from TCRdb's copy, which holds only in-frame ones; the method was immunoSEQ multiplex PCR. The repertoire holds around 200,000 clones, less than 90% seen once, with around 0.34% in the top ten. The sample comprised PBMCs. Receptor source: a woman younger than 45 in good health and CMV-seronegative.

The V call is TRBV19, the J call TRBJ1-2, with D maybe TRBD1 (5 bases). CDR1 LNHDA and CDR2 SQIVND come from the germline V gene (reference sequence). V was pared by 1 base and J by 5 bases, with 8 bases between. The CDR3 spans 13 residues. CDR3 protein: CASSIAQGYGYTF. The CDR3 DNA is TGTGCCAGTAGTATAGCCCAGGGATATGGCTACACCTTC. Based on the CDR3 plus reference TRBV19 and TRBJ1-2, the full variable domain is DGGITQSPKYLFRKEGQNVTLSCEQNLNHDAMYWYRQDPGQGLRLIYYSQIVNDFQKGDIAEGYSVSREKKESFPLTVTSAQKNPTAFYLCASSIAQGYGYTFGSGTRLTVV.

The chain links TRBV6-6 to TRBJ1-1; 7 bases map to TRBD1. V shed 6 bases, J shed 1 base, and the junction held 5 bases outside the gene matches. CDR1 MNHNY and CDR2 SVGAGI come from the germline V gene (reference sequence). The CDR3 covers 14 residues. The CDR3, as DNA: TGTGCCAGCAGACTCCGACAGGGGAACACTGAAGCTTTCTTT. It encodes CASRLRQGNTEAFF.

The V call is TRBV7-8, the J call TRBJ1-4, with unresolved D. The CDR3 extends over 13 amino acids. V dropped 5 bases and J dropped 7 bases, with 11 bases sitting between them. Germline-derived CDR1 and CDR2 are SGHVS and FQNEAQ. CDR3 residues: CASSPATPEKLFF. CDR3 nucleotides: TGTGCCAGCAGCCCAGCGACGCCTGAAAAACTGTTTTTT.

The CDR3 DNA is TGTGCCAGCAGTGGGACAGCTTTTCGGTCCTACGAGCAGTACTTC. Protein product: CASSGTAFRSYEQYF. The chain combines TRBV2 with TRBJ2-7, with D perhaps TRBD1 (6 bases). With 4 bases removed from V and 1 base from J, the gap between germline ends came to 14 bases. The germline CDR1 and CDR2 sequences are SNHLY and FYNNEI. The CDR3 has 15 amino acids. The full variable domain, rest sourced from reference TRBV2 and TRBJ2-7, is EPEVTQTPSHQVTQMGQEVILRCVPISNHLYFYWYRQILGQKVEFLVSFYNNEISEKSEIFDDQFSVERPDGSNFTLKIRSTKLEDSAMYFCASSGTAFRSYEQYFGPGTRLTVT.

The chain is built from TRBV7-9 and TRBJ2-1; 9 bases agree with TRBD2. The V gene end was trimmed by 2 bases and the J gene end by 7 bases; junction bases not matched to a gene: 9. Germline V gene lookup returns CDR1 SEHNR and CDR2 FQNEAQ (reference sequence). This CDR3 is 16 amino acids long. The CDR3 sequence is CASSLPGGGGANEQFF. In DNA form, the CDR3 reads TGTGCCAGCAGCTTACCAGGCGGCGGGGGGGCTAATGAGCAGTTCTTC. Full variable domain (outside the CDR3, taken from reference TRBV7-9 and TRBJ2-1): DTGVSQNPRHKITKRGQNVTFRCDPISEHNRLYWYRQTLGQGPEFLTYFQNEAQLEKSRLLSDRFSAERPKGSFSTLEIQRTEQGDSAMYLCASSLPGGGGANEQFFGPGTRLTVL.

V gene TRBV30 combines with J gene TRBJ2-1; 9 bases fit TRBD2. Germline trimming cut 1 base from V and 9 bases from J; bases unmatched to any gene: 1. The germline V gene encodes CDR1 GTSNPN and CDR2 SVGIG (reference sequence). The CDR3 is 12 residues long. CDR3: CAWSGLAVEQFF. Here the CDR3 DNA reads TGTGCCTGGAGTGGACTAGCGGTTGAGCAGTTCTTC.

CDR3 loop: CASSSLRNQPQHF. Here the CDR3 DNA reads TGTGCCAGCAGTAGCCTGAGGAATCAGCCCCAGCATTTT. This chain links TRBV6-1 with TRBJ1-5; no definite D call. V dropped 5 bases and J dropped 4 bases, with 9 bases sitting between them. Germline V CDR1 and CDR2: MNHNS, SASEGT. The CDR3 is 13 residues long.

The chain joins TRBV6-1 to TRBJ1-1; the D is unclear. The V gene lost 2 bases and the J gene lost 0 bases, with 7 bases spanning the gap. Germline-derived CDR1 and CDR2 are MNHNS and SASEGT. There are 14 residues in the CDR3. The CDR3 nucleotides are TGTGCCAGCAGTGAAAAAAACATGAACACTGAAGCTTTCTTT. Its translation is CASSEKNMNTEAFF.

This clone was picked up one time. Here the CDR3 DNA reads TGTGCCAGCAGCTCGGGACAGGGCACCGGGGAGCTGTTTTTT. Amino acid sequence: CASSSGQGTGELFF. The chain combines TRBV7-2 with TRBJ2-2; 9 nucleotides match TRBD1. This CDR3 has 14 residues. J lost 4 bases, V lost 4 bases, and 1 base had no gene match. The germline CDR1 and CDR2 sequences are SGHTA and FQGNSA.

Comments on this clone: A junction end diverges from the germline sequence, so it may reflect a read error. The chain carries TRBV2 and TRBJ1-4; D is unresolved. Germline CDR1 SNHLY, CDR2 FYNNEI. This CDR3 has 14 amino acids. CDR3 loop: CASSEVGANEKLFF. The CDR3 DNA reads TGTGCCAGCAGCGAAGTGGGAGCTAATGAAAAACTGTTTTTT.

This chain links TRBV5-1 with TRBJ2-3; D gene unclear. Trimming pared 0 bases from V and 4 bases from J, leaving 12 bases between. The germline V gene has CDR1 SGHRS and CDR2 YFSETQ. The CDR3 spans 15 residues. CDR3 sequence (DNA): TGCGCCAGCAGCTTGGAAGCTGCCGGTGCAGATACGCAGTATTTT. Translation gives CASSLEAAGADTQYF.

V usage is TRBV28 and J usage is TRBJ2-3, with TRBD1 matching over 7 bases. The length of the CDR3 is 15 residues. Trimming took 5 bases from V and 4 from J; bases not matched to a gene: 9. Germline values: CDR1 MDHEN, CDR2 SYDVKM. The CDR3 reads CASSPRQGPADTQYF. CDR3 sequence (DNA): TGTGCCAGCAGTCCCCGACAGGGCCCCGCAGATACGCAGTATTTT.

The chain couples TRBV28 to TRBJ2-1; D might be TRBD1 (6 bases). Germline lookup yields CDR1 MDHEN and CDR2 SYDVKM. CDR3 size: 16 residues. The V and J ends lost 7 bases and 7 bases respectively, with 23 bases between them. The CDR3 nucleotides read TGTGCCAGCAACCCACCCGGGACAAGATGGATTAATGAGCAGTTCTTC. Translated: CASNPPGTRWINEQFF.

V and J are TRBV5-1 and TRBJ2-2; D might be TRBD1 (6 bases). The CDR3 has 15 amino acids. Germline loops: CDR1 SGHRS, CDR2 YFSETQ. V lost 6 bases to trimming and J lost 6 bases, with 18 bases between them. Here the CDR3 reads CASTPGAPAAGELFF. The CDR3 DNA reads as TGCGCCAGCACTCCAGGGGCCCCGGCGGCCGGGGAGCTGTTTTTT.

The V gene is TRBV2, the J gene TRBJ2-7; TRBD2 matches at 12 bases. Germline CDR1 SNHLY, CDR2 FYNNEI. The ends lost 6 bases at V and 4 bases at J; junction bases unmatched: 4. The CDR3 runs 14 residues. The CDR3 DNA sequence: TGTGCCAGCAGGGAGACTAGCGGGGGTTACGAGCAGTACTTC. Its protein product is CASRETSGGYEQYF.

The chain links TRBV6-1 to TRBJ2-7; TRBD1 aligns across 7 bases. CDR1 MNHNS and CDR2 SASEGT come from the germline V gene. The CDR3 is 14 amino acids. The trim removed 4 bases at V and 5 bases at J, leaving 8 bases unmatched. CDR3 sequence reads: CASSAFDRVNEQYF. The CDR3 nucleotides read TGTGCCAGCAGTGCTTTCGACAGGGTCAACGAGCAGTACTTC.

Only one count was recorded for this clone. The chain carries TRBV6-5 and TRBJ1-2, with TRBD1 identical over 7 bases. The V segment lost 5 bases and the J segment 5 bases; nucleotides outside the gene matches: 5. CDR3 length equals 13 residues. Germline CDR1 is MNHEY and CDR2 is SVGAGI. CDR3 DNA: TGTGCCAGCAGTCGAACAGGGGATTATGGCTACACCTTC. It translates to CASSRTGDYGYTF.

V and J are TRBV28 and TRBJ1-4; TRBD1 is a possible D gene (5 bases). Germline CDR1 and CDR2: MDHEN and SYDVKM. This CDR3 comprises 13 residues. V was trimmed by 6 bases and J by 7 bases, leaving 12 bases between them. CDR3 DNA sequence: TGTGCCAGCAGGGCTGCGGGGCTTGAAAAACTGTTTTTT. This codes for CASRAAGLEKLFF.